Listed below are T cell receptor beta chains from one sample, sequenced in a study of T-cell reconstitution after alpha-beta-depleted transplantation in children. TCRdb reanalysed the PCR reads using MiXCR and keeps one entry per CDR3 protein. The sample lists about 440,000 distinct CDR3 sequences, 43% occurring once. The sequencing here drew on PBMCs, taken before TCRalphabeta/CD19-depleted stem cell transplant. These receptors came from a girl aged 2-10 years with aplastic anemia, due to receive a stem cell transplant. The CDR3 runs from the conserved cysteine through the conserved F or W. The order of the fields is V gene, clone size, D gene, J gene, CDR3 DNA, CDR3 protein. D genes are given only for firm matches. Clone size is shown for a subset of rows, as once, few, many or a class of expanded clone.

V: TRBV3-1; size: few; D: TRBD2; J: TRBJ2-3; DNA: TGTGCCTCCAGCCAAGACGTGACTTATAGCGGGACCACTAGCACAGATACGCAGTATTTT; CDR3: CASSQDVTYSGTTSTDTQYF
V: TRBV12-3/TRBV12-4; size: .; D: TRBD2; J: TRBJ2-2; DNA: TGTGCCAGCAGGAGCGGACTAGCGAACACCGGGGAGCTGTTTTTT; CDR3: CASRSGLANTGELFF
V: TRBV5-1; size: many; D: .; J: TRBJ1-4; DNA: TGCGCCAGCAGCTTGGGGACAGATAATAATGAAAAACTGTTTTTT; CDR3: CASSLGTDNNEKLFF
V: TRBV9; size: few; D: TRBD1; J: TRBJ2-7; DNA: TGTGCCAGCAGCCCTACCGGGACAGGGAGGCACGAGCAGTACTTC; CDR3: CASSPTGTGRHEQYF
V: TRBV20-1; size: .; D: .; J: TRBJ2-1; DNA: TGCAGTGCTAGAGCGGTCGGGTCCTCCTACAATGAGCAGTTCTTC; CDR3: CSARAVGSSYNEQFF
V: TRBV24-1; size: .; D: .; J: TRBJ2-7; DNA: TGTGCCACCAGTGGTTTTGGGGGCTACGAGCAGTACTTC; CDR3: CATSGFGGYEQYF
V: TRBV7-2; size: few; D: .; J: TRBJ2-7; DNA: TGTGCCAGCGGGGATCGGACACCATCCTACGAGCAGTACTTC; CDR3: CASGDRTPSYEQYF
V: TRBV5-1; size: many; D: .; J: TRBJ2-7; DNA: TGCGCCAGCAGCTTGGGGGGATTAACCTACGAGCAGTACTTC; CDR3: CASSLGGLTYEQYF
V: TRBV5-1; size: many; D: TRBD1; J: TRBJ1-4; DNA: TGCGCCAGCAGCTTACGACAGGGGAGTGAAAAACTGTTTTTT; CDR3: CASSLRQGSEKLFF
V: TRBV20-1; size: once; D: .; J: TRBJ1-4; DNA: TGCAGTGCTAGAGATGTTAAGCGTGGGGGGAAACTGTTTTTT; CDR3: CSARDVKRGGKLFF
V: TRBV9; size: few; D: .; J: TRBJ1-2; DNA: TGTGCCAGCAGCGTGGAGGGACGGGCTCACTATGGCTACACCTTC; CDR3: CASSVEGRAHYGYTF
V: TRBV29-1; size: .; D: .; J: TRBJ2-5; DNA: TGCAGCTTCGGACGGGAAGAGACCCAGTACTTC; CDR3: CSFGREETQYF
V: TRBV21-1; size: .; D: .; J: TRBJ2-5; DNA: TGTGCCAGCAGGCAAGGGGTACTACTGCTGGAGACCCAGTACTTC; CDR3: CASRQGVLLLETQYF
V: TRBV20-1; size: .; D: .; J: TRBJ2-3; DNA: TGCAGTGCTAGAGGGCAAGGGGCCGGAGATACGCAGTATTTT; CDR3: CSARGQGAGDTQYF
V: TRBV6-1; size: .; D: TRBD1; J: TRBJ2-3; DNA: TGTGCCAGCAGTGAAACGCCGGGACAGGGAACAGATACGCAGTATTTT; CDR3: CASSETPGQGTDTQYF
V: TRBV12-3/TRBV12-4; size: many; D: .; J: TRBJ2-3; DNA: TGTGCCAGCAGTAGCCGGGCCCGGGATACGCAGTATTTT; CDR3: CASSSRARDTQYF
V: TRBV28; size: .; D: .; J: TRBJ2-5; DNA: TGTGCCAGCAGTCCCTTCGGGAAGGACGGTCAAGAGACCCAGTACTTC; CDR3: CASSPFGKDGQETQYF
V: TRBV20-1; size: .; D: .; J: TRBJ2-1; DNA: TGCAGTGCTGTCCCGTCCGGGACGCAAAATGAGCAGTTCTTC; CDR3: CSAVPSGTQNEQFF
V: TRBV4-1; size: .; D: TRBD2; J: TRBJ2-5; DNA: TGCGCCAGCAGCACGGGACTACTCGAGACCCAGTACTTC; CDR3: CASSTGLLETQYF
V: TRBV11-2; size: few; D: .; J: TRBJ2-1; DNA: TGTGCCAGCAGTCGGGCGGACAATGAGCAGTTCTTC; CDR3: CASSRADNEQFF
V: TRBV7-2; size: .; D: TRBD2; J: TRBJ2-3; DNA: TGTGCCAGCAGGGCGGGGGGAGGTACAGATACGCAGTATTTT; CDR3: CASRAGGGTDTQYF
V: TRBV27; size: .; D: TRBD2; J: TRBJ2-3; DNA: TGTGCCAGCAGTTATCGGGGGGTCGGTTTAACAGATACGCAGTATTTT; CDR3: CASSYRGVGLTDTQYF
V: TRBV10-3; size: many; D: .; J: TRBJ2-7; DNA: TGTGCCATCAGTGACCGGATCACCCTCTGGAAGCAGTACTTC; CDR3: CAISDRITLWKQYF
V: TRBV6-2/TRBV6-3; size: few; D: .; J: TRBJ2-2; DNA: TGTGCCAGCAGCCCCTGGGCGCCCGGGCCGAACACCGGGGAGCTGTTTTTT; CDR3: CASSPWAPGPNTGELFF
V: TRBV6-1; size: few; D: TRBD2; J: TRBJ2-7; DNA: TGTGCCAGCAGTCCCGGGACTAGCGGGGACTACGAGCAGTACTTC; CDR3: CASSPGTSGDYEQYF
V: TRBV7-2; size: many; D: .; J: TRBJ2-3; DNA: TGTGCCAGCAGCTTACTGGGTAGTTCAGATACGCAGTATTTT; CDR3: CASSLLGSSDTQYF
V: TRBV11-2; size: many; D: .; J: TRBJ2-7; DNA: TGTGCCAGCAGGTATAGCTCCTACGAGCAGTACTTC; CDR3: CASRYSSYEQYF
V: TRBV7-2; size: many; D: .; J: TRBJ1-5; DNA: TGTGCCAGCAGCTTAGCGGGCAGGGGAGGGAGGTATAGCAATCAGCCCCAGCATTTT; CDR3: CASSLAGRGGRYSNQPQHF
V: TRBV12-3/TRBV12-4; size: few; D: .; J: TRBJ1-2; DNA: TGTGCCAGCAGCCTACGCTCAGGCTATGGCTACACCTTC; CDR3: CASSLRSGYGYTF
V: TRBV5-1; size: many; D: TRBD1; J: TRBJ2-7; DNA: TGCGCCAGCAGCCTGGACAGGGTAACCTACGAGCAGTACTTC; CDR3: CASSLDRVTYEQYF
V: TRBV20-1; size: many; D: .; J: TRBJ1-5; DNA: TGCAGTGCTAGAGGAGGGGCCGATAATCAGCCCCAGCATTTT; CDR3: CSARGGADNQPQHF
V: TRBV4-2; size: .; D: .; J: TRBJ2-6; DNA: TGTGCCAGCAGCCAAGACTGGGGCGGCGCGGTAGGGGCCAACGTCCTGACTTTC; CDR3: CASSQDWGGAVGANVLTF
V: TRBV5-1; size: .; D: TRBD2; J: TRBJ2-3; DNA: TGCGCCAGCAGTCGGGACGGACTAGACGCCGATACGCAGTATTTT; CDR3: CASSRDGLDADTQYF
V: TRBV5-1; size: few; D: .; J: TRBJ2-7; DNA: TGCGCCAGCAGCTTGGGACCTAGTAGCTTTCTCAGCGGCGAGCAGTACTTC; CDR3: CASSLGPSSFLSGEQYF
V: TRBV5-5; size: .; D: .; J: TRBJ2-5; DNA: TGTTCCAGCAGCTTGGTGGGGGGCAGGGGAGAGAGCCAGTACTTC; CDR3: CSSSLVGGRGESQYF
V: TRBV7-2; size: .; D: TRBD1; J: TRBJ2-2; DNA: TGTGCCAGCAGCTTAGCAGGGACAGTTGTCGGGGAGCTGTTTTTT; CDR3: CASSLAGTVVGELFF
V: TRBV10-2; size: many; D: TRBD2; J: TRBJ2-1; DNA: TGCGCCAGCACCGTCCCGGGACTAGCGGACAATGAGCAGTTCTTC; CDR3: CASTVPGLADNEQFF
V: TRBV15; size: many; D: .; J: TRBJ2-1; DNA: TGTGCCACCAGCAGAGATTCGGGGGCGACCTCCTACAATGAGCAGTTCTTC; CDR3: CATSRDSGATSYNEQFF
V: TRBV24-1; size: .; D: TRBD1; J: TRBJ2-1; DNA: TGTGCCACCAGTGATTTGTGGCAGGGGGCGATGGGTGAGCAGTTCTTC; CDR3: CATSDLWQGAMGEQFF